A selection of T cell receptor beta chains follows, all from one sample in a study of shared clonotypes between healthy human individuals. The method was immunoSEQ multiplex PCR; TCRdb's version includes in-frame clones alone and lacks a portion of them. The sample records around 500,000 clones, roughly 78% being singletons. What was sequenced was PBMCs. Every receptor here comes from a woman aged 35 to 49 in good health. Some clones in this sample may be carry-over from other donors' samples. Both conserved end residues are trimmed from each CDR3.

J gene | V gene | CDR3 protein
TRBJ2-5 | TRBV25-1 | ASSAKIAGGRETQY
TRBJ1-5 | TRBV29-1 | SVQEGPGQPQH
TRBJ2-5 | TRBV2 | ASSGTGSPETQY
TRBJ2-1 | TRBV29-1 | STWSGNEQF
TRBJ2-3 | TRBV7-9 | ASSNMGGFRTDTQY
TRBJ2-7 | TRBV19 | AREGGTYEQY
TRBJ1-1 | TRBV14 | ASSYTGNTEAF
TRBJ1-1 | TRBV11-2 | ASSFTGGTTEAF
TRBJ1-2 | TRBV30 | AWTREINGYT
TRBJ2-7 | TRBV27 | ASSSRLAGIEQY
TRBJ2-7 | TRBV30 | AWRDNYEQY
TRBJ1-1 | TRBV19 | ASAPNRAGTEAF
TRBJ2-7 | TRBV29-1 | SVRDHYEQY
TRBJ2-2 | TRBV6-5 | ASSRDRNTGELF
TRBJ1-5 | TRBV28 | ASRGQGGQPQH
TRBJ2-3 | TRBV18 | ASSLLAGGPSTDTQY
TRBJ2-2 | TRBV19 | ASSHSWELF
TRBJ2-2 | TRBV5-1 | ASSPGTAGTGELF
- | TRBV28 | ASGIGVAYEQY
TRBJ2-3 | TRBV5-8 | ASSLGLVEPTDTQY
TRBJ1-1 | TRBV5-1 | ASSLTGTNTEAF
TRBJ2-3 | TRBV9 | ASSVETDTQY
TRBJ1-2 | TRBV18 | ASSPTGEMIYGYT
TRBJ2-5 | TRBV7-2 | ASSFGRAQETQY
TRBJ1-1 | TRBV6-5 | ASSYSTRANTEAF
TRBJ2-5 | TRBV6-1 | ASSEGSWETQY
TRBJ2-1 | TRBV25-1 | ASSPLQGVGDNEQF
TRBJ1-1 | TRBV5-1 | ASSPRTGGVNTEAF
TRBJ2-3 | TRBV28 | ASSLGPSEISTDTQY
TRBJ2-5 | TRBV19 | ASSLRGTSGRGETQY
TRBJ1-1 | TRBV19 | ASSIERSKAF
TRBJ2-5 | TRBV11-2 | ASSPLRETQY